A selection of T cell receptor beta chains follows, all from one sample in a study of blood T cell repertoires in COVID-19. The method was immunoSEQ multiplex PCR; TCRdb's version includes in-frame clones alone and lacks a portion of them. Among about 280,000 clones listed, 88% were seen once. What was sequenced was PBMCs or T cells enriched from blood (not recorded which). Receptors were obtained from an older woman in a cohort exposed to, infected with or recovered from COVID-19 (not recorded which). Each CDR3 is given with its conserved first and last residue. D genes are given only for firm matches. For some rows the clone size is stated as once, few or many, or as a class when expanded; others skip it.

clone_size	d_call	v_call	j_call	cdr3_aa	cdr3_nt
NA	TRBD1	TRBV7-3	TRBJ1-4	CASSGYGQDSEKLFF	TGTGCCAGCAGCGGATATGGACAGGACTCCGAAAAACTGTTTTTT
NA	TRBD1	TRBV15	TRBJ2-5	CATSTDRGRTQYF	TGTGCCACCAGTACGGACAGGGGGAGGACCCAGTACTTC
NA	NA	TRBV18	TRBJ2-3	CASSPTDFLDTQYF	TGTGCCAGCTCACCTACGGACTTCTTAGATACGCAGTATTTT
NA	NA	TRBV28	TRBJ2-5	CASRTTGLGRYQETQYF	TGTGCCAGCAGGACAACAGGGTTGGGAAGGTACCAAGAGACCCAGTACTTC
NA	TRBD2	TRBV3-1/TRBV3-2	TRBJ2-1	CASSRLAAEQFF	TGTGCCAGCAGCCGACTAGCGGCTGAGCAGTTCTTC
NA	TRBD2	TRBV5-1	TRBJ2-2	CASMLAGKGSGELFF	TGCGCCAGCATGCTAGCGGGAAAGGGGTCCGGGGAGCTGTTTTTT
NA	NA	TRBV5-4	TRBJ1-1	CASSYERDGNTEAFF	TGTGCCAGCAGCTACGAGCGGGACGGGAACACTGAAGCTTTCTTT
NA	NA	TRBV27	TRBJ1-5	CASSMDWDQPQHF	TGTGCCAGCAGTATGGACTGGGATCAGCCCCAGCATTTT
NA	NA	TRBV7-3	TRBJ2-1	CASGRTAYNEQFF	TGTGCCAGCGGACGGACAGCTTACAATGAGCAGTTCTTC
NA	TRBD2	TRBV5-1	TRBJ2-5	CASSFGLAETQETQYF	TGCGCCAGCAGCTTCGGACTAGCGGAGACGCAAGAGACCCAGTACTTC
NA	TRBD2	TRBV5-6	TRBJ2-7	CASSLASGRGEQYF	TGTGCCAGCAGCCTGGCAAGCGGGAGGGGCGAGCAGTACTTC
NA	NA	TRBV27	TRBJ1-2	CASGRQENYGYTF	TGTGCCAGCGGGAGACAGGAAAACTATGGCTACACCTTC
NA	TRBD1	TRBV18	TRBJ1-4	CASSDGQGATNEKLFF	TGTGCCAGCTCAGACGGACAGGGGGCAACTAATGAAAAACTGTTTTTT
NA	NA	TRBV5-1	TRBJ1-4	CASSPDSTNEKLFF	TGCGCCAGCAGCCCAGACAGCACTAATGAAAAACTGTTTTTT
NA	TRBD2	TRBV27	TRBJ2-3	CASSLTSGSIDTQYF	TGTGCCAGCAGTTTGACTAGCGGGAGTATCGATACGCAGTATTTT
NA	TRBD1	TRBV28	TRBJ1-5	CASSFSTGKSSQPQHF	TGTGCCAGCAGTTTCTCGACAGGGAAGTCAAGTCAGCCCCAGCATTTT
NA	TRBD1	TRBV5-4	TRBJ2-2	CASSLRTGMNTGELFF	TGTGCCAGCAGCTTGAGGACAGGCATGAACACCGGGGAGCTGTTTTTT
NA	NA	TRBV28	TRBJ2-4	CASSFESLAKNIQYF	TGTGCCAGCAGTTTCGAGTCACTAGCCAAAAACATTCAGTACTTC
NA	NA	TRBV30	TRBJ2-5	CAWSVAPQETQYF	TGTGCCTGGAGTGTGGCTCCCCAAGAGACCCAGTACTTC
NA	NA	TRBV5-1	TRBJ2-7	CASSLGPGSYEQYF	TGCGCCAGCAGCTTGGGCCCCGGCTCCTACGAGCAGTACTTC
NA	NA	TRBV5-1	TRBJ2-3	CASSPSRGTDTQYF	TGCGCCAGCAGCCCTAGTAGAGGGACAGATACGCAGTATTTT
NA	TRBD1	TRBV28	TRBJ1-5	CASSWDRGGQPQHF	TGTGCCAGCAGCTGGGACAGGGGGGGTCAGCCCCAGCATTTT
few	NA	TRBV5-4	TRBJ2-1	CASSGGRAYNEQFF	TGTGCCAGCAGCGGTGGGCGGGCTTACAATGAGCAGTTCTTC
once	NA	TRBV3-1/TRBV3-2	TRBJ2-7	CASSQERRYEQYF	TGTGCCAGCAGCCAAGAAAGGAGATACGAGCAGTACTTC
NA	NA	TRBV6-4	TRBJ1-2	CASSDRNYGYTF	TGTGCCAGCAGTGACCGTAACTATGGCTACACCTTC
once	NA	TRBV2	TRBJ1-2	CASSEGQYDGYTF	TGTGCCAGCAGTGAAGGACAGTATGATGGCTACACCTTC
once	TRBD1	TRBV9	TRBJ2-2	CASSVAGQGIGELFF	TGTGCCAGCAGCGTAGCAGGACAGGGAATCGGGGAGCTGTTTTTT